A selection of T cell receptor beta chains follows, all from one sample in a study of identical twins. TCRdb reanalysed the 5' RACE reads using MiXCR and keeps one entry per CDR3 protein. This sample has some 97,000 distinct CDR3 sequences, with around 5.5% found just once. The sequenced sample consisted of memory T cells sorted from blood. These receptors originate from a woman between 45 and 65 years old in good health. Each CDR3 is given with its conserved first and last residue. A D gene is named only where the DNA matches it firmly. For some rows the clone size is stated as once, few or many, or as a class when expanded; others skip it.

cdr3_length,d_call,v_call,clone_size,j_call,cdr3_nt,cdr3_aa
14,.,TRBV19,.,TRBJ1-6,TGTGCCAGTGGGCAGGGCAGCTTCAGTTCACCCCTCCACTTT,CASGQGSFSSPLHF
12,.,TRBV20-1,many,TRBJ2-5,TGCAGTGCTAGAGGGGCCGGCGAGACCCAGTACTTC,CSARGAGETQYF
15,.,TRBV5-4,many,TRBJ2-3,TGTGCCACAAGACGGGGGCGGGACAGCACAGATACGCAGTATTTT,CATRRGRDSTDTQYF
18,TRBD1,TRBV4-1,.,TRBJ1-2,TGCGCCAGCAGCCAAGGAGTGGGACCGGGACAGGGATTTTATGGCTACACCTTC,CASSQGVGPGQGFYGYTF
14,TRBD2,TRBV20-1,few,TRBJ2-5,TGCAGTGCTAGATTGGTGCTAGCGGGAGAGACCCAGTACTTC,CSARLVLAGETQYF
16,.,TRBV4-2,.,TRBJ2-1,TGTGCCAGCAGCCAAGATTGGGGGGAGCCGTACAATGAGCAGTTCTTC,CASSQDWGEPYNEQFF
12,.,TRBV24-1,few,TRBJ1-1,TGTGCCACCAGAGGGCCCAACACTGAAGCTTTCTTT,CATRGPNTEAFF
13,TRBD2,TRBV5-5,many,TRBJ2-5,TGTGCCAGCAACCAAGCGGGAGTGGAGACCCAGTACTTC,CASNQAGVETQYF
17,TRBD2,TRBV12-3/TRBV12-4,many,TRBJ2-1,TGTGCCAGCAGTTCTAGACCCGGGACTAGAGCCGGCCATGAGCAGTTCTTC,CASSSRPGTRAGHEQFF
14,.,TRBV5-1,many,TRBJ2-7,TGCGCCAGCAGCTTCGGGACCGGGGCCTACGAGCAGTACTTC,CASSFGTGAYEQYF
14,.,TRBV6-1,many,TRBJ2-1,TGTGCCAGCAGTGACGTGGGGGGGCACAATGAGCAGTTCTTC,CASSDVGGHNEQFF
13,.,TRBV27,many,TRBJ2-3,TGTGCCAGCCGAGGAATAGCGCTAGATACGCAGTATTTT,CASRGIALDTQYF
16,.,TRBV5-1,many,TRBJ1-6,TGCGCCAGCAGCTTGGGTACCGGCGGCTATAATTCACCCCTCCACTTT,CASSLGTGGYNSPLHF
15,.,TRBV3-1,few,TRBJ2-7,TGTGCCAGCAGCCAAGATCACAAGGGGTACCACGAGCAGTACTTC,CASSQDHKGYHEQYF
15,.,TRBV5-1,many,TRBJ1-4,TGCGCCAGCAGCTTGGTAGGACCCCTGGGTGAAAAACTGTTTTTT,CASSLVGPLGEKLFF
15,.,TRBV5-1,many,TRBJ2-3,TGCGCCAGCAGCTTGGACTGGGCCAGTTCGGATACGCAGTATTTT,CASSLDWASSDTQYF
16,.,TRBV19,many,TRBJ1-5,TGTGCCAGTAGTCCCATGTTGCGGGAGGGCAATCAGCCCCAGCATTTT,CASSPMLREGNQPQHF
12,.,TRBV30,many,TRBJ2-5,TGTGCCTGGAGGGGAACATTAGAGACCCAGTACTTC,CAWRGTLETQYF
13,.,TRBV7-8,many,TRBJ1-5,TGTGCCAGCAGTATGGGGGGGAATCAGCCCCAGCATTTT,CASSMGGNQPQHF
17,.,TRBV7-2,many,TRBJ1-1,TGTGCCAGCAGCTTAGGGCCATCTCGGGGTCTGAACACTGAAGCTTTCTTT,CASSLGPSRGLNTEAFF
16,TRBD2,TRBV4-2,medium-sized,TRBJ2-7,TGTGCCAGCAGCCAAGACTTAGCGGGAGGGTCCTACGAGCAGTACTTC,CASSQDLAGGSYEQYF
11,.,TRBV27,many,TRBJ2-1,TGTGCCAGCAGTGCTAGAGATGAGCAGTTCTTC,CASSARDEQFF
14,TRBD1,TRBV24-1,many,TRBJ1-4,TGTGCCACCAGTTTGACAGGGGACAATGAAAAACTGTTTTTT,CATSLTGDNEKLFF
17,TRBD1,TRBV19,.,TRBJ2-1,TGTGCCAGTAGTCTATATTTCGGACAGGGGGTCGACAATGAGCAGTTCTTC,CASSLYFGQGVDNEQFF